This T cell receptor beta chain derives from a study of T-cell reconstitution after alpha-beta-depleted transplantation in children. Unique molecular identifiers were used to barcode this TCRbeta library. From the PCR reads, TCRdb called clonotypes with MiXCR, one entry per CDR3 protein. The sample lists 210,000 or so distinct CDR3 sequences; 8% to 10% were seen once. The germline gives CDR1 SGHVS, CDR2 FQNEAQ. The CDR3 is 13 residues long. Trimming took off 1 base at V and 7 bases at J, with 11 bases between the two ends. This clonotype has only a few counts. Sequenced material: PBMCs from the stem cell graft donor, taken from the stem cell graft. The V gene is TRBV7-8, the J gene TRBJ2-7; a weak D match, TRBD1 (6 bases). The sequence was collected from a human donor who donated a stem cell graft to a child with acute lymphoblastic leukemia. The CDR3 spells CASSLGTAWEQYF. As DNA, the CDR3 is TGTGCCAGCAGCTTAGGGACAGCGTGGGAGCAGTACTTC.